This T cell receptor beta chain came from a study of siplizumab effects on memory and regulatory T cells. Whole-study results and caveats: The mean Treg-derived percentage of mappable alloreactive CD4+ clones was 55% to 75% with siplizumab compared with about 27% in controls. The alloresponse seemed to draw substantially on naive T cells, which appeared more diverse than memory cells. Proliferating clones, CD4+ or CD8+, lacked an assignable naive or memory phenotype in roughly 80-96% of cases.

About 9.5 x 10^4 TCR templates underwent assay in each sample. Assay: immunoSEQ multiplex PCR; the TCRdb copy retains only in-frame clones and omits some. The sample contains some 100,000 clones, 93% of which appear only once. J was trimmed by 3 bases and V by 4 bases; bases with no gene match: 5. The length of the CDR3 is 14 residues. Germline V gene data show CDR1 as SGHDT and CDR2 as YYEEEE. Notes on this clone: Its specificity is not known. Distinct nucleotide sequences in the sample also encode this CDR3.

The sequencing input was CD8+ T cells sorted from blood. The rearrangement uses TRBV5-6 and TRBJ2-7; 9 nucleotides align to TRBD1. The sequence came from a human donor in good health. CDR3 region: CASSPGQGDYEQYF. CDR3 nucleotides: TGTGCCAGCAGCCCGGGACAGGGCGACTACGAGCAGTACTTC.